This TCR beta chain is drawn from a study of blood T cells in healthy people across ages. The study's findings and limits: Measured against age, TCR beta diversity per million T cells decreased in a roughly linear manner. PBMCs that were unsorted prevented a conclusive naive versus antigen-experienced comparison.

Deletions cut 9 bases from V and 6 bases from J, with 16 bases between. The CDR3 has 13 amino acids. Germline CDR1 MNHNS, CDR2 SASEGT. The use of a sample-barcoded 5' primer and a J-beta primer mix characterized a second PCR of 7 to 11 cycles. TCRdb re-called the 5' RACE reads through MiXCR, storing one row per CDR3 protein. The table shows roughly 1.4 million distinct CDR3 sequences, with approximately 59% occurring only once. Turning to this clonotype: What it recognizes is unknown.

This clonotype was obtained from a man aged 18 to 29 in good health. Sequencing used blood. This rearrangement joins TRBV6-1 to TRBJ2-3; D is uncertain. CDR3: CARGIDNSDTQYF. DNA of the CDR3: TGTGCCAGGGGGATTGATAATTCGGATACGCAGTATTTT.